This T cell receptor beta chain was identified during a study of blood T cells in healthy people across ages. Trimming pared 3 bases from V and 1 base from J, leaving 16 bases between. Germline V gene data show CDR1 as DFQATT and CDR2 as SNEGSKA (reference sequence). CDR3 length: 15 residues. This clonotype was recorded once. With a J-beta primer mix and a sample-barcoded 5' primer, a second PCR ran 7 to 11 cycles. Each CDR3 protein gets one entry after TCRdb re-called the 5' RACE reads with MiXCR. The table shows about 800,000 distinct CDR3 sequences, with 58% occurring only once. Sequencing was performed on blood. The rearrangement uses TRBV20-1 and TRBJ2-7; D is possibly TRBD2 (6 bases). The TCR sequence derives from a man aged 25 to 40 in good health. CDR3 sequence: CSASRPRGKSYEQYF. Here the CDR3 DNA reads TGCAGTGCTAGCCGACCTCGGGGGAAGTCCTACGAGCAGTACTTC.